This T cell receptor beta chain originates from a study of blood T cell repertoires in COVID-19. At the level of the study: The United States, Italy and Spain supplied acute and convalescent COVID-19 samples.

Original methodology: Reference gene primer amplification in the assay estimated nucleated cell counts. Profiled with immunoSEQ multiplex PCR; TCRdb holds only in-frame clones, not every one. V and J calls and clone size come straight from that table; D and trimming were deduced from the DNA. Altogether around 100,000 clones are present, about nine tenths being singletons, with the ten largest covering less than 4.5%. The sequenced sample consisted of peripheral blood. The TCR originated in a man aged 18 to 29 with acute or convalescent COVID-19.

The CDR3 DNA follows: TGCGCCAGCAGTTTTACAGGGGGAAACACTGAAGCTTTCTTT. It is translated as CASSFTGGNTEAFF. The V call is TRBV5-1, the J call TRBJ1-1, with 8 nucleotides matching TRBD1. The CDR3 runs to 14 residues. The germline CDR1 and CDR2 sequences are SGHRS and YFSETQ. The V gene end was trimmed by 5 bases and the J gene end by 2 bases; junction bases not matched to a gene: 5.